This T cell receptor (beta chain) was observed in a study of blood T cells in healthy people across ages. Then a second PCR, running roughly 7 to 11 cycles, was carried out with a sample-barcoded 5' primer and a J-beta primer mix. TCRdb re-analysed the 5' RACE reads in MiXCR, keeping a single row per CDR3 protein. Of roughly 1.5 million distinct CDR3 sequences listed, under 55% were seen once; the top ten hold less than 5%. The CDR3 extends over 15 amino acids. Germline assignment: CDR1 DFQATT and CDR2 SNEGSKA (reference sequence). The V gene lost 6 bases and the J gene lost 1 base, with 18 bases spanning the gap.

The specimen was blood. The origin of this receptor is a woman aged 18-30 years in good health. V and J are TRBV20-1 and TRBJ1-1, with D uncertain. CDR3 sequence (DNA): TGCAGTGCCCCGCATCGAGGTCATAGGAACACTGAAGCTTTCTTT. Translated, it gives CSAPHRGHRNTEAFF.